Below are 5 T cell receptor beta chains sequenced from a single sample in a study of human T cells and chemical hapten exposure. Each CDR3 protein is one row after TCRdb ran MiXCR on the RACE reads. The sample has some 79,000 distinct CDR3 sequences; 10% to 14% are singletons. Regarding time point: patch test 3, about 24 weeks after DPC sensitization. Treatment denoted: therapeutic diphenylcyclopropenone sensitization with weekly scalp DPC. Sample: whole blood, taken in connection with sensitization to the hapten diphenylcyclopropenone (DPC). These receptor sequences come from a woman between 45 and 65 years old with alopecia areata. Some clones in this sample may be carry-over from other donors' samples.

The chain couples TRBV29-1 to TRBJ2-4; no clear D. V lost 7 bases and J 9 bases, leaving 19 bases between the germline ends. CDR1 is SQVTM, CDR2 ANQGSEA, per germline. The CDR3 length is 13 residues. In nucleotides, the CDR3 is TGCAGCGCCGAGGATCATTTTCAGCGCATTCAGTACTTC. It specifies CSAEDHFQRIQYF.

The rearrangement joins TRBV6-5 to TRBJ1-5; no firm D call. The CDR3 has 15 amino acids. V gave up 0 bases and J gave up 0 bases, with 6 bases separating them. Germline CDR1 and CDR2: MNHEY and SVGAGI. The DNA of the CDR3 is TGTGCCAGCAGTTACTCCCCTTTTAGCAATCAGCCCCAGCATTTT. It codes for CASSYSPFSNQPQHF.

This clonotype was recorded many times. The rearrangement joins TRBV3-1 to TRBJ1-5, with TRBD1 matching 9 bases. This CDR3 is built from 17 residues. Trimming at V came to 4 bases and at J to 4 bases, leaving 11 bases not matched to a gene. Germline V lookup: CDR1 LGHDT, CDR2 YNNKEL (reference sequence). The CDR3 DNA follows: TGTGCCAGCAGCCTGTCGGACAGGGGAGGACGGAATCAGCCCCAGCATTTT. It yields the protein CASSLSDRGGRNQPQHF. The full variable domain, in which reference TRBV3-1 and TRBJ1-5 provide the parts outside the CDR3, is DTAVSQTPKYLVTQMGNDKSIKCEQNLGHDTMYWYKQDSKKFLKIMFSYNNKELIINETVPNRFSPKSPDKAHLNLHINSLELGDSAVYFCASSLSDRGGRNQPQHFGDGTRLSIL.

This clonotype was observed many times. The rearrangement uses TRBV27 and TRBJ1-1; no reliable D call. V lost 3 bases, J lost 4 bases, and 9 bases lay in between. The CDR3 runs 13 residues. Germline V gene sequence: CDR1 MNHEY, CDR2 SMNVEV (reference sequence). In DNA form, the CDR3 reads TGTGCCAGCAGTTTCCGGTTGGGCACTGAAGCTTTCTTT. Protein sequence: CASSFRLGTEAFF.

As DNA, the CDR3 is TGTGCCAGCAGTTACGACGGGACAGGCAATCAGCCCCAGCATTTT. The encoded protein is CASSYDGTGNQPQHF. The chain combines TRBV6-5 with TRBJ1-5; 7 bases match TRBD1. The CDR3 totals 15 residues. Germline trimming cut 2 bases from V and 2 bases from J; bases unmatched to any gene: 3. Germline CDR1 is MNHEY and CDR2 is SVGAGI.